This TCR beta chain is from a study of blood T cell repertoires in COVID-19. Background on the study: COVID-19 samples collected from the United States, Italy and Spain covered acute and convalescent phases. From T cells, B-cell-depleted T cells, or PBMCs came the material, which was cDNA or gDNA.

Source study methods: Nucleated cell counts were estimated from reference gene primer amplification. Some clones are missing from TCRdb's copy, which holds only in-frame ones; the method was immunoSEQ multiplex PCR. D and trimming come from the DNA, and the V and J calls and clone size come from that table. The repertoire holds around 120,000 clones, with roughly nine tenths as singletons. The CDR3 length is 15 residues. V was clipped by 5 bases and J by 8 bases; unmatched bases: 12. Germline CDR1 and CDR2: MDHEN and SYDVKM. The clonotype was recovered from a human donor in a cohort sampled during active COVID-19. V gene TRBV28 combines with J gene TRBJ2-7; TRBD1 matches 10 bases. The specimen sequenced was peripheral blood. This CDR3 reads CASSPGDRGTEKQYF. The CDR3 region has the DNA TGTGCCAGCAGTCCCGGGGACAGGGGTACTGAAAAGCAGTACTTC.